The clone carrying this T cell receptor (beta chain) was detected a few times. Its antigen is undetermined. These data come from a study of cytomegalovirus exposure and HLA in healthy donors. Across the whole study: The 100 to 150 validation repertoires were reported in a later analysis to have been generated on the same platform as the roughly 630 first-cohort repertoires.

Germline V gene lookup returns CDR1 GTSNPN and CDR2 SVGIG (reference sequence). V trimming: 2 bases; J trimming: 12 bases; junction bases outside the gene matches: 11. CDR3 length: 16 residues. Only in-frame clones appear in the TCRdb table, and some are missing; sequencing was by immunoSEQ multiplex PCR. The sample has more than 200,000 clones, roughly 87% seen once; the top ten hold just over 3%. General study points: Researchers counted 180 or so TCR beta chains as cytomegalovirus-associated. CMV antigen specificity of a few CMV-associated chains was confirmed in vitro.

Separation from the roughly 670-subject first cohort characterized the roughly 110-subject validation cohort, to which the donors belonged. This clonotype was sampled from a woman in her twenties or thirties in good health and CMV-seronegative. What was sequenced was PBMCs. This sequence joins TRBV30 and TRBJ2-1, with 15 bases matching TRBD2. The CDR3 is CAWSTPGLAGGVVQFF. CDR3 sequence (DNA): TGTGCCTGGAGTACCCCTGGACTAGCGGGAGGGGTTGTGCAGTTCTTC.